The clone carrying this TCR beta chain was seen at least ten times. This sample stems from a study of metastatic and nonmetastatic thyroid tumors. Among the patients, none had received any treatment before thyroid surgery. The V end was cut by 6 bases, the J end by 7 bases, with 10 bases between. CDR1 and CDR2 from the germline V gene are ENHRY and SYGVKD. The CDR3 has 12 residues. TCRdb re-called the PCR reads with MiXCR. Here the sample spans fewer than 20,000 clones, around 30% being singletons. The V gene is TRBV10-3, the J gene TRBJ2-1, with TRBD1 as a possible D gene (6 bases). The sequence was collected from a male donor with papillary thyroid cancer or a benign thyroid nodule (not recorded which). Some clones in this sample may be carry-over from other donors' samples. The sequencing sample was made of tumor tissue. DNA for the CDR3: TGTGCCATCAGGCAGGGGCGGAATGAGCAGTTCTTC. Its protein product is CAIRQGRNEQFF.